This TCR beta chain is from a study of blood T cell repertoires in COVID-19. TCRdb's copy holds only in-frame clones and misses some; the assay was immunoSEQ multiplex PCR. The profile shows about 240,000 clones, roughly 90% of them singletons. This clone was observed once. J was trimmed by 4 bases and V by 2 bases; bases with no gene match: 10. Germline CDR1 and CDR2: PRHDT and FYEKMQ (reference sequence). This CDR3 region has 16 residues. The clonotype was recovered from a man aged 55 to 69 who had recovered from COVID-19. V and J are TRBV13 and TRBJ1-2; 7 positions agree with TRBD1. Specimen: peripheral blood. The CDR3 coding sequence is TGTGCCAGCAGCTTATTGGCAGGGGGAACTTCCTATGGCTACACCTTC. Amino acids: CASSLLAGGTSYGYTF. The variable domain in full, with the rest retrieved from reference TRBV13 and TRBJ1-2, is AAGVIQSPRHLIKEKRETATLKCYPIPRHDTVYWYQQGPGQDPQFLISFYEKMQSDKGSIPDRFSAQQFSDYHSELNMSSLELGDSALYFCASSLLAGGTSYGYTFGSGTRLTVV.